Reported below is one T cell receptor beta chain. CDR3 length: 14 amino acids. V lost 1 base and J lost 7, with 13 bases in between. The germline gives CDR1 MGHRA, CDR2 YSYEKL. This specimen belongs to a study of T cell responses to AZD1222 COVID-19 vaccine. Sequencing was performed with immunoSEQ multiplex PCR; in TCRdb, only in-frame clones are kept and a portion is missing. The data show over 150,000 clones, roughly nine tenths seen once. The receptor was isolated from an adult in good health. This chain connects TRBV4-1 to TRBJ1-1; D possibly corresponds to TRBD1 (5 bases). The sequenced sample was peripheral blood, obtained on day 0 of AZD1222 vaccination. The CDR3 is CASSQGGFGSEAFF. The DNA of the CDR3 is TGCGCCAGCAGCCAAGGGGGGTTTGGAAGTGAAGCTTTCTTT.